A selection of T cell receptor beta chains follows, all from one sample in a study of cytomegalovirus exposure and HLA in healthy donors. The repertoire was sequenced with immunoSEQ multiplex PCR; TCRdb's copy has only in-frame clones and lacks some. This table holds 180,000 or so clones, around three quarters found once. Input material: PBMCs. The receptors shown here come from a woman aged 50 to 60 in good health and CMV-seronegative. The CDR3 runs from the conserved cysteine through the conserved F or W. Each record gives: J gene, clone size, D gene, V gene, CDR3 DNA, CDR3 protein. D genes are given only for firm matches. A clone size is listed for some rows: how often the clone was seen (once, few, many), or a class if it is expanded.

TRBJ1-2 | - | - | TRBV5-1 | TGCGCCAGCAGCTTAAACAAGAACTATGGCTACACCTTC | CASSLNKNYGYTF
TRBJ1-3 | - | - | TRBV4-1 | TGCGCCAGCAGCCAACATGGCGAGGAAAGGATATATTTT | CASSQHGEERIYF
TRBJ2-4 | - | TRBD1 | TRBV7-3 | TGTGCCAGCAGCTCGACAGGGCTCGGGGTTCAGTACTTC | CASSSTGLGVQYF
TRBJ2-3 | - | - | TRBV2 | TGTGCCATCCGGACAGGGAGGGCAGATACGCAGTATTTT | CAIRTGRADTQYF
TRBJ1-4 | - | - | TRBV7-9 | TGTGCCAGCAGCATCAACAGGGCAACTAATGAAAAACTGTTTTTT | CASSINRATNEKLFF
TRBJ2-7 | - | - | TRBV28 | TGTGCCAGCAGTTCCTACCGGGACAAGCTTTACGAGCAGTACTTC | CASSSYRDKLYEQYF
TRBJ2-3 | - | - | TRBV7-2 | TGTGCCAGCAGCTTGGACATGCAGACGCAGTATTTT | CASSLDMQTQYF
TRBJ2-1 | - | TRBD2 | TRBV18 | TGTGCCAGCTCACCCCCGGGGGGGACCAATGAGCAGTTCTTC | CASSPPGGTNEQFF
TRBJ2-5 | - | TRBD1 | TRBV29-1 | TGCAGCGGGACAGGGGCGGGGGAGACCCAGTACTTC | CSGTGAGETQYF
TRBJ1-2 | - | - | TRBV29-1 | TGCAGCGTTGGAAGGGGAGGGTATGGCTACACCTTC | CSVGRGGYGYTF
TRBJ2-7 | - | TRBD1 | TRBV5-4 | TGTGCCAGCAGCCCCGGGACAGGGACTACCCACGAGCAGTACTTC | CASSPGTGTTHEQYF
TRBJ2-3 | once | - | TRBV18 | TGTGCCAGCTCACCACGCACAGGGAAAACAGATACGCAGTATTTT | CASSPRTGKTDTQYF
TRBJ2-7 | - | TRBD1 | TRBV18 | TGTGCCAGCTCTCGGGACAGGGCGACCTACGAGCAGTACTTC | CASSRDRATYEQYF
TRBJ1-1 | - | TRBD1 | TRBV7-9 | TGTGCCAGCAGAGCGACAGGGGCCATGGAAAAGAACACTGAAGCTTTCTTT | CASRATGAMEKNTEAFF
TRBJ2-1 | - | - | TRBV28 | TGTGCCAGCAATCAGGATTCCTACAATGAGCAGTTCTTC | CASNQDSYNEQFF
TRBJ1-6 | - | TRBD1 | TRBV6-4 | TGTGCCAGCAGCCGGACAGGGGCCAACTCCGGTTCACCCCTCCACTTT | CASSRTGANSGSPLHF
TRBJ1-2 | once | - | TRBV6-6 | TGTGCCAGCAGCTCTACAGGAATCTCTGGCTACACCTTC | CASSSTGISGYTF
TRBJ2-7 | - | TRBD2 | TRBV7-8 | TGTGCCAGCAGCTTAAAGCGGGGGAGCTCCTACGAGCAGTACTTC | CASSLKRGSSYEQYF
TRBJ1-5 | - | - | TRBV28 | TGTGCCTCATGTATGGGGGGGCCTAAGCCCCAGCATTTT | CASCMGGPKPQHF
TRBJ2-5 | - | - | TRBV2 | TGTGCCAGCAGTTTACGGGACACCCAAGAGACCCAGTACTTC | CASSLRDTQETQYF
TRBJ2-4 | - | TRBD1 | TRBV11-3 | TGTGCCAGCAGCTTAGGCCCGGGACAGGGGGACATTCAGTACTTC | CASSLGPGQGDIQYF
TRBJ1-1 | - | TRBD1 | TRBV6-6 | TGTGCCAGCAGCCAGGGACAGTTGAACACTGAAGCTTTCTTT | CASSQGQLNTEAFF
TRBJ2-1 | once | TRBD2 | TRBV4-3 | TGCGCCAGCAGCCGGGGACTAGCGGGGAACAATGAGCAGTTCTTC | CASSRGLAGNNEQFF
TRBJ2-5 | few | - | TRBV5-1 | TGCGCCAGCAGCTTAGAAGGGGTCGAGACCCAGTACTTC | CASSLEGVETQYF
TRBJ2-7 | - | TRBD1 | TRBV19 | TGTGCCAGTAGCGATAGAGGACAGGTTCTCTACGAGCAGTACTTC | CASSDRGQVLYEQYF
TRBJ2-2 | - | - | TRBV21-1 | TGTGCCAGAGGCCAGGGAGGGAAACCCGGGGAGCTGTTTTTT | CARGQGGKPGELFF
TRBJ2-2 | few | - | TRBV27 | TGTGCCAGCTTGGTGACTAACACCGGGGAGCTGTTTTTT | CASLVTNTGELFF
TRBJ1-2 | - | TRBD1 | TRBV29-1 | TGCAGCGCCCACAGGGGGCGAAGGGATGGCTACACCTTC | CSAHRGRRDGYTF
TRBJ1-5 | few | TRBD1 | TRBV5-1 | TGCGCCAGCAGCCCAGGGACAGGTTCGACTCAGCCCCAGCATTTT | CASSPGTGSTQPQHF
TRBJ1-1 | - | - | TRBV5-1 | TGCGCCAGCAGCTTGTGGCAGGGTTTTGGGAACACTGAAGCTTTCTTT | CASSLWQGFGNTEAFF
TRBJ2-1 | - | TRBD2 | TRBV7-9 | TGTGCCAGCAGCTTAAATGGCGGGAGTTCCTACAATGAGCAGTTCTTC | CASSLNGGSSYNEQFF
TRBJ1-2 | - | - | TRBV15 | TGTGCCACCAGCAGAGTTCGCGGCGAACCTAATGGCTACACCTTC | CATSRVRGEPNGYTF
TRBJ2-2 | - | TRBD2 | TRBV2 | TGTGCCAGCAGTCCACAAAGCGGGGGGCTCCGAGTGGGCACCGGGGAGCTGTTTTTT | CASSPQSGGLRVGTGELFF
TRBJ2-7 | - | TRBD1 | TRBV7-3 | TGTGCCAGCAGCTTAATAACAGGGGGCGAGCAGTACTTC | CASSLITGGEQYF
TRBJ1-2 | - | TRBD1 | TRBV19 | TGTGCCAGTAGCCGAGGACAGGCCCCTGGCTATGGCTACACCTTC | CASSRGQAPGYGYTF
TRBJ1-4 | - | - | TRBV5-1 | TGCGCCAGCACAGGCCTACCGGGAGAAAAACTGTTTTTT | CASTGLPGEKLFF
TRBJ2-1 | - | TRBD2 | TRBV11-1 | TGTGCCAGCAGTACTAGCGGGAGTAGACATGAGCAGTTCTTC | CASSTSGSRHEQFF
TRBJ1-1 | few | - | TRBV12-2 | TGTGCAAGTCGCGCGTATAAACAGTTGTTGGCTTTCTTT | CASRAYKQLLAFF
TRBJ2-4 | - | TRBD2 | TRBV11-2 | TGTGCCAGCAGCCAGGGACTAGCGGGAGAGAAAAACATTCAGTACTTC | CASSQGLAGEKNIQYF
TRBJ1-1 | - | TRBD1 | TRBV7-9 | TGTTCCAGCAGCTTAGGGACAGGGTTTGAAGCTTTCTTT | CSSSLGTGFEAFF